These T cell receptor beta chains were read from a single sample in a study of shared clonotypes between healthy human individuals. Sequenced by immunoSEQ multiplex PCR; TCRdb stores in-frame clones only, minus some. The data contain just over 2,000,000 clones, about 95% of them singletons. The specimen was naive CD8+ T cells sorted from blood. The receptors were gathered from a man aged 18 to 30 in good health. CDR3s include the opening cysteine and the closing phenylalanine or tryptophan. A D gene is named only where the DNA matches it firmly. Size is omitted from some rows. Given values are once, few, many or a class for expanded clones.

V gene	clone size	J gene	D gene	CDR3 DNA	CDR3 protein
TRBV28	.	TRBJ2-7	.	TGTGCCAGCAGTTTCGGGGACGGTAGTTACTACGAGCAGTACTTC	CASSFGDGSYYEQYF
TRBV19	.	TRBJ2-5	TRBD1	TGTGCCAGTAGTTCGGACAGGGAGGAGACCCAGTACTTC	CASSSDREETQYF
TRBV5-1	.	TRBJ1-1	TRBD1	TGCGCCAGCAGCCCCGTCCCGGGACAGGGGCCGAACACTGAAGCTTTCTTT	CASSPVPGQGPNTEAFF
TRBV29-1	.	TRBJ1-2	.	TGCAGCGTTTTTTCAGGTCCCTATGGCTACACCTTC	CSVFSGPYGYTF
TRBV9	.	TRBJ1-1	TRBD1	TGTGCCAGCAGCGACGGGACAGTAGGTACTGAAGCTTTCTTT	CASSDGTVGTEAFF
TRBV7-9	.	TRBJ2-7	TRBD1	TGTGCCAGCAGCAAGACAGGGGGATCGGCATACGAGCAGTACTTC	CASSKTGGSAYEQYF
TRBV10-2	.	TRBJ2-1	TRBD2	TGCGCCAGCAGTGTAGCGGGAGGAAGCAATGAGCAGTTCTTC	CASSVAGGSNEQFF
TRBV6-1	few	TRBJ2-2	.	TGTGCCAGCAGTGACGGGACTTTCCGAAACACCGGGGAGCTGTTTTTT	CASSDGTFRNTGELFF
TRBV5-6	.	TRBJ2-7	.	TGTGCCAGCAGCTTTTGGGTGACAGGCTCCTACGAGCAGTACTTC	CASSFWVTGSYEQYF
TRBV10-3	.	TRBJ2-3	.	TGTGCCATCAGTGAGGCCGAGTTGGGCACAGATACGCAGTATTTT	CAISEAELGTDTQYF
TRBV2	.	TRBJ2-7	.	TGTGCCAGCAGTGAATCGACATACTACGAGCAGTACTTC	CASSESTYYEQYF
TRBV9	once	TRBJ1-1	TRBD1	TGTGCCAGCAGCGTGGGACAGGGGATTACTGAAGCTTTCTTT	CASSVGQGITEAFF
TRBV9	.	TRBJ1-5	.	TGTGCCGGCACCCCAGATCAGCCCCAGCATTTT	CAGTPDQPQHF
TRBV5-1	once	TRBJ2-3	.	TGCGCCAGCAGCTTGGACAGTCACACAGATACGCAGTATTTT	CASSLDSHTDTQYF
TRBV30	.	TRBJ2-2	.	TGTGCCTGGAGTGTACTAGTAACCGGGGAGCTGTTTTTT	CAWSVLVTGELFF
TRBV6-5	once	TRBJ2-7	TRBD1	TGTGCCAGCAGCCACAGGGGCGGCGAGCAGTACTTC	CASSHRGGEQYF
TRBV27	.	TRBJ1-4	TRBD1	TGTGCCAGCAGTTTAACCGGGACAGGGTATGAAAAACTGTTTTTT	CASSLTGTGYEKLFF
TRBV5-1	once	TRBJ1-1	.	TGCGCCAGCAGCAAAGGACACGGCATGAACACTGAAGCTTTCTTT	CASSKGHGMNTEAFF
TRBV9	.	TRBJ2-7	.	TGTGCCAGCAGCGGCGAAGGGTACGAGCAGTACTTC	CASSGEGYEQYF
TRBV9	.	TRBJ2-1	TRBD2	TGTGCCAGCAGCGAGCCAGAGCGGGAGGGGAACAATGAGCAGTTCTTC	CASSEPEREGNNEQFF
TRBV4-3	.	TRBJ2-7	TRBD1	TGCGCCAGCAGCCAAGATCAGGTCCTCGCAGGGGGCTACGAGCAGTACTTC	CASSQDQVLAGGYEQYF
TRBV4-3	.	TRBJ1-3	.	TGCGCCAGCAGCCAAGATGGCCCAACTGAGGGTGGAAACACCATATATTTT	CASSQDGPTEGGNTIYF
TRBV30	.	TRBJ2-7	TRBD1	TGTGCCTGGAGTGGGGACAGGGGGCTCTTGGACGAGCAGTACTTC	CAWSGDRGLLDEQYF
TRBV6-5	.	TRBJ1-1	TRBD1	TGTGCCAGCAGTCTGACAGGGCTATTGAACACTGAAGCTTTCTTT	CASSLTGLLNTEAFF
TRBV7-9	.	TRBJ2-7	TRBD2	TGTGCCAGCAGCCATAGCGGGAGTTCCGCGGGGGAGCAGTACTTC	CASSHSGSSAGEQYF
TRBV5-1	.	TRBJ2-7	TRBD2	TGCGCCAGCAGCTATTTCCCCGGGACTAGCGGCTACGAGCAGTACTTC	CASSYFPGTSGYEQYF
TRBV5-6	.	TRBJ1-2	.	TGTGCCAGCAGCTTCGGTGGGAGCTATGGCTACACCTTC	CASSFGGSYGYTF
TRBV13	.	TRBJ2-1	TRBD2	TGTGCCAGCAACTTAGCGGGAGGGACCTGGGAGGACTACAATGAGCAGTTCTTC	CASNLAGGTWEDYNEQFF
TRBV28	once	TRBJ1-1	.	TGTGCCAGCAGTTTTAGGACGGTGAACACTGAAGCTTTCTTT	CASSFRTVNTEAFF